This T cell receptor beta chain derives from a study of human T cells and chemical hapten exposure. Overall study context: On about 2 cm by about 2 cm of upper inner arm skin, sensitization was performed with 2% DPC. Small pooled library volume differences mainly caused per-sample TCR yield variation.

TCRdb recomputed calls from the RACE reads with MiXCR, one row per CDR3 protein. Found here are approximately 90,000 distinct CDR3 sequences, 12% of them singletons; the top ten hold roughly 2.1%. The time point was: patch test 1, 2 weeks after DPC sensitization. The treatment: therapeutic diphenylcyclopropenone sensitization with weekly scalp DPC. Unfractionated whole blood was the source of the extracted total RNA. Germline CDR1 and CDR2: LGHNA and YSLEER. Trimming took off 1 base at V and 0 bases at J, with 7 bases between the two ends. CDR3 length: 15 amino acids. This sequence was found in a woman aged 40 to 50 with alopecia areata. Some clones in this sample may be carry-over from other donors' samples. The sample in question was whole blood, obtained in connection with sensitization to the hapten diphenylcyclopropenone (DPC). The V call is TRBV4-3, the J call TRBJ2-4; D unclear. The CDR3 loop reads CASSQGGVAKNIQYF. The CDR3 bases are TGCGCCAGCAGCCAAGGTGGCGTAGCCAAAAACATTCAGTACTTC.